The sequence of this TCR beta chain was determined in a study of blood T cell repertoires in COVID-19. Study as a whole: Sources were T cells, B-cell-depleted T cells, or PBMCs; the material itself was cDNA or gDNA.

Germline V gene data show CDR1 as SNHLY and CDR2 as FYNNEI. This CDR3 has 14 amino acids. V shed 8 bases, J shed 9 bases, and the junction held 14 bases outside the gene matches. As processed by the authors: Amplification with reference gene primers provided the estimates of nucleated cell counts. Method: immunoSEQ multiplex PCR; TCRdb's copy keeps in-frame clones and lacks some. The D gene and trimming were derived from the DNA, and the V and J assignments and clone size from that table. The table shows about 190,000 clones, with 81% occurring only once. The V gene is TRBV2, the J gene TRBJ2-3; 7 nucleotides agree with TRBD2. The TCR originated in a woman at least 80 years old with COVID-19, enrolled during active disease. Sequencing was done on a sample of peripheral blood. CDR3 bases: TGTGCCAGCGTGACTAGCTCGGGCCCGGGAACGCAGTATTTT. This encodes CASVTSSGPGTQYF.